The sequence of this T cell receptor beta chain was determined in a study of identical twins. Overall study findings and caveats: The study based its conclusions on cross-sectional statistical analysis and did not follow the same donors. The degree of excess twin sharing was weaker in beta out-of-frame sequences.

Unique molecular identifiers were present on the cDNA, and a universal primer site came from template switching. Via MiXCR, TCRdb re-called the 5' RACE reads, giving one row per CDR3 protein. The sample includes around 340,000 distinct CDR3 sequences, 9% seen only once; the top ten take about 8.1%. Germline V gene data show CDR1 as SGHRS and CDR2 as YFSETQ. V was clipped by 3 bases and J by 8 bases, with 9 bases between them. The CDR3 has 12 amino acids. This clonotype was seen a handful of times. The antigen remains unidentified. This chain links TRBV5-1 with TRBJ2-1; TRBD2 is a possible D gene (6 bases). Input material: naive T cells sorted from blood. The sequence was obtained from a woman aged 50 to 60 in good health. CDR3 in DNA: TGCGCCAGCAGCTCCCCGGGGGATGAGCAGTTCTTC. Translating it yields CASSSPGDEQFF.